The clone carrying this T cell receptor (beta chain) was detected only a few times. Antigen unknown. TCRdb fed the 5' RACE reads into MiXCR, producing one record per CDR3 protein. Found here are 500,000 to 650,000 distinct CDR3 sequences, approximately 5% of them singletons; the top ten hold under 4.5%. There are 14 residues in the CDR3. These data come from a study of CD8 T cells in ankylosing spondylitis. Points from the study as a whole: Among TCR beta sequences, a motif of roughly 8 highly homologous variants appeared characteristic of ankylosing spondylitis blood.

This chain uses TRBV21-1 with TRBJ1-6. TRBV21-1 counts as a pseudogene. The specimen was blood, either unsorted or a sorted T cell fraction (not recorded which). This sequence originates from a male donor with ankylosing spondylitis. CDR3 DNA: TGTGCCAGCAGCCCCCGCTCGACTGGCTCACCCCTCCACTTT. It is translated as CASSPRSTGSPLHF.